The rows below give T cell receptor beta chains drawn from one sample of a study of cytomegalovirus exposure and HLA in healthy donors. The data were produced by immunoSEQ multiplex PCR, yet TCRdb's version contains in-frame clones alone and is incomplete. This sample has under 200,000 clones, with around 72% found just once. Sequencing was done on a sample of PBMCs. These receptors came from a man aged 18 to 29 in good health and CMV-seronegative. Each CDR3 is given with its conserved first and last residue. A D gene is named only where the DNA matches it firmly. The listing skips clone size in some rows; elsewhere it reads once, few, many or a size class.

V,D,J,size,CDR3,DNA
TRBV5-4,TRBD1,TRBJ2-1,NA,CASSGGTAASYNEQFF,TGTGCCAGCAGCGGTGGGACAGCAGCATCCTACAATGAGCAGTTCTTC
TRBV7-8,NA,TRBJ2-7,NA,CASSPRRTMQPYEQYF,TGTGCCAGCAGCCCCAGGAGGACCATGCAACCCTACGAGCAGTACTTC
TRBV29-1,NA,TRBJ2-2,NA,CSAQWRDNTGELFF,TGCAGCGCCCAGTGGCGGGATAACACCGGGGAGCTGTTTTTT
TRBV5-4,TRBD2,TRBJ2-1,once,CASSFRASGRFDEQFF,TGTGCCAGCAGCTTTCGGGCTAGCGGGAGGTTCGATGAGCAGTTCTTC
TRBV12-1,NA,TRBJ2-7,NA,CASTQGSGRLTYEQYF,TGTGCCAGCACCCAAGGCTCGGGGAGGCTGACCTACGAGCAGTACTTC
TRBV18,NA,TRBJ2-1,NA,CASSPQGMRNEQFF,TGTGCCAGCTCACCACAGGGGATGCGCAATGAGCAGTTCTTC
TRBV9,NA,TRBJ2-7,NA,CASSGLSGEQYF,TGTGCCAGCAGCGGACTCTCGGGGGAGCAGTACTTC
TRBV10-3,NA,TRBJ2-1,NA,CAISESSDSSHEQFF,TGTGCCATCAGTGAGTCATCGGACTCCTCTCATGAGCAGTTCTTC
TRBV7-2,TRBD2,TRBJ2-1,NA,CASSLYSGIESEQFF,TGTGCCAGCAGCTTATATAGCGGGATTGAAAGTGAGCAGTTCTTC
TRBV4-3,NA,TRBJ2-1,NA,CASSQDRGLYNEQFF,TGCGCCAGCAGCCAAGACCGCGGATTGTACAATGAGCAGTTCTTC
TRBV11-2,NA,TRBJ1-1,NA,CASSSLQGKDTEAFF,TGTGCCAGCAGCTCCCTACAGGGTAAGGACACTGAAGCTTTCTTT
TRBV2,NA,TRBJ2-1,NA,CASRDRDWEQFF,TGTGCCAGCAGAGATAGGGACTGGGAGCAGTTCTTC
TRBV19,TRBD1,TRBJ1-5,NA,CATRTGAAQPQHF,TGTGCCACCCGGACAGGGGCAGCTCAGCCCCAGCATTTT
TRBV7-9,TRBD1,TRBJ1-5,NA,CASSQVLGTAINQPQHF,TGTGCCAGCAGCCAAGTCCTCGGGACAGCGATCAATCAGCCCCAGCATTTT
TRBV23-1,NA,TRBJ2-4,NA,CASTRRDFKRRVKNIQYF,TGCGCCAGCACCAGGAGGGACTTCAAACGAAGGGTCAAAAACATTCAGTACTTC
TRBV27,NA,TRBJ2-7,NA,CASSLASGYEQYF,TGTGCCAGCAGTTTAGCTAGTGGGTACGAGCAGTACTTC
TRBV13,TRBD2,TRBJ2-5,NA,CASSRGLADQETQYF,TGTGCCAGCAGCCGGGGACTAGCGGACCAAGAGACCCAGTACTTC
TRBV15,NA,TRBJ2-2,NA,CATSRDLTRTNTGELFF,TGTGCCACCAGCAGAGATCTCACCAGGACGAACACCGGGGAGCTGTTTTTT
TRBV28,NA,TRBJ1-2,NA,CASRIQGNYGYTF,TGTGCCAGCAGGATTCAGGGGAACTATGGCTACACCTTC
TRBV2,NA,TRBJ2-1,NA,CASRGGVGGYNEQFF,TGTGCCAGCAGGGGGGGTGTTGGAGGATACAATGAGCAGTTCTTC
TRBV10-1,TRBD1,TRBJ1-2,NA,CASGQGSYGYTF,TGCGCCAGTGGACAGGGGAGCTATGGCTACACCTTC
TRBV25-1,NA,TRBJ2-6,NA,CASSVQYSGANVLTF,TGTGCCAGCAGTGTTCAGTACTCTGGGGCCAACGTCCTGACTTTC
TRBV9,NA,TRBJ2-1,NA,CASSVNSLGDEQFF,TGTGCCAGCAGCGTAAATTCCTTAGGGGATGAGCAGTTCTTC
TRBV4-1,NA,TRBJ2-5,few,CASSQGRGPSGSQYF,TGCGCCAGCAGCCAAGGACGGGGACCCTCCGGGAGCCAGTACTTC
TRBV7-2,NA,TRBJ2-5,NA,CASSSGGRETQYF,TGTGCCAGCAGCTCAGGAGGCCGAGAGACCCAGTACTTC
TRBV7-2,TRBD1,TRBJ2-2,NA,CASSLHNYDGTAGELFF,TGTGCCAGCAGCCTGCACAACTACGATGGGACAGCTGGGGAGCTGTTTTTT
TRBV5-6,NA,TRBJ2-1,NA,CASSSYSSSYNEQFF,TGTGCCAGCAGCTCATACTCGAGCTCCTACAATGAGCAGTTCTTC
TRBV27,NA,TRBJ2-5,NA,CASSSRGTQETQYF,TGTGCCAGCAGCTCGCGCGGGACCCAAGAGACCCAGTACTTC
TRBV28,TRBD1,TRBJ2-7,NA,CASSLKTGGSYEQYF,TGTGCCAGCAGTTTAAAGACAGGGGGATCCTACGAGCAGTACTTC
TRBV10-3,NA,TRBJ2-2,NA,CAISERVTGELFF,TGTGCCATCAGTGAACGGGTCACCGGGGAGCTGTTTTTT
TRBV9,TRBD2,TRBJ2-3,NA,CASSVLAGTDTQYF,TGTGCCAGCAGCGTACTAGCGGGCACAGATACGCAGTATTTT
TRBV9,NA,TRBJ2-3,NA,CASSTGAGTDTQYF,TGTGCCAGCAGTACGGGAGCCGGGACAGATACGCAGTATTTT
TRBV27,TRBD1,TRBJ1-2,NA,CASSWGQGVWGYTF,TGTGCCAGCAGCTGGGGACAGGGAGTATGGGGCTACACCTTC
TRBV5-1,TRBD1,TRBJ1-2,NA,CASSPGTVTYGYTF,TGCGCCAGCAGCCCCGGGACAGTCACTTATGGCTACACCTTC
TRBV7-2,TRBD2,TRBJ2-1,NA,CASSLLGREGEQFF,TGTGCCAGCAGCTTATTGGGACGGGAGGGGGAGCAGTTCTTC
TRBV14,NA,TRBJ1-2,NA,CASSHDLVRGGYGYTF,TGTGCCAGCAGCCATGATTTAGTCAGGGGTGGCTATGGCTACACCTTC
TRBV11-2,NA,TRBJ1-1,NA,CASSLVQGSGTEAFF,TGTGCCAGCAGCTTAGTTCAGGGGTCAGGTACTGAAGCTTTCTTT
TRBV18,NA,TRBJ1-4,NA,CASSPVEPREKLFF,TGTGCCAGCTCACCGGTAGAGCCGAGGGAAAAACTGTTTTTT
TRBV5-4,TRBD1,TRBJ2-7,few,CASSMTGLELYEQYF,TGTGCCAGCAGCATGACAGGGCTGGAACTCTACGAGCAGTACTTC
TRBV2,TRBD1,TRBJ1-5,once,CASSGTGERQPQHF,TGTGCCAGCAGCGGGACAGGGGAGAGGCAGCCCCAGCATTTT
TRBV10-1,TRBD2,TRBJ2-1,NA,CASSPLAGRSYNEQFF,TGCGCCAGCAGCCCATTAGCGGGACGCTCCTACAACGAGCAGTTCTTC
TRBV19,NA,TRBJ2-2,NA,CASSIAGVVDRTNTGELFF,TGTGCCAGTAGTATAGCCGGGGTGGTAGACAGGACGAACACCGGGGAGCTGTTTTTT
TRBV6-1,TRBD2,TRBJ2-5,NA,CASSETTSGYQETQYF,TGTGCCAGCAGTGAAACGACTAGCGGTTACCAAGAGACCCAGTACTTC
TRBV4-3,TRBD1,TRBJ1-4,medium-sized,CASSQGSGQGSEKLFF,TGCGCCAGCAGCCAAGGGTCCGGACAGGGAAGTGAAAAACTGTTTTTT
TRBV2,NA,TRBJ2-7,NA,CASSEAGQGISAYEQYF,TGTGCCAGCAGTGAAGCGGGCCAGGGAATTTCGGCCTACGAGCAGTACTTC
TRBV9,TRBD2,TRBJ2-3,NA,CASSATSGADTQYF,TGTGCCAGCAGCGCCACTAGCGGGGCAGATACGCAGTATTTT
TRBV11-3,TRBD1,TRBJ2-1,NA,CASSLDGTGYNEQFF,TGTGCCAGCAGCTTAGATGGGACAGGGTACAATGAGCAGTTCTTC
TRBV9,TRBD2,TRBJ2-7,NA,CASSVSGSGYEQYF,TGTGCCAGCAGCGTTAGCGGGAGTGGCTACGAGCAGTACTTC
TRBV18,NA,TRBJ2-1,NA,CASSPLGGANEYNEQFF,TGTGCCAGCTCACCATTAGGAGGGGCTAACGAGTACAATGAGCAGTTCTTC
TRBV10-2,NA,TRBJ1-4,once,CASSDPGWTAAHEKLFF,TGCGCCAGCAGTGATCCCGGATGGACAGCCGCCCATGAAAAACTGTTTTTT
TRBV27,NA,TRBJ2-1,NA,CASGGAGREYNEQFF,TGTGCCAGCGGGGGGGCGGGGCGGGAGTACAATGAGCAGTTCTTC
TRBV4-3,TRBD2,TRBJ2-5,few,CASSQDWGRGGRDQETQYF,TGCGCCAGCAGCCAAGATTGGGGCCGCGGCGGGAGGGATCAAGAGACCCAGTACTTC
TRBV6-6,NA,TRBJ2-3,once,CASSYGSGDTQYF,TGTGCCAGCAGTTACGGTTCGGGGGATACGCAGTATTTT
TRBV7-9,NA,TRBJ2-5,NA,CASSLGDISYQETQYF,TGTGCCAGCAGCTTAGGGGACATCTCGTACCAAGAGACCCAGTACTTC